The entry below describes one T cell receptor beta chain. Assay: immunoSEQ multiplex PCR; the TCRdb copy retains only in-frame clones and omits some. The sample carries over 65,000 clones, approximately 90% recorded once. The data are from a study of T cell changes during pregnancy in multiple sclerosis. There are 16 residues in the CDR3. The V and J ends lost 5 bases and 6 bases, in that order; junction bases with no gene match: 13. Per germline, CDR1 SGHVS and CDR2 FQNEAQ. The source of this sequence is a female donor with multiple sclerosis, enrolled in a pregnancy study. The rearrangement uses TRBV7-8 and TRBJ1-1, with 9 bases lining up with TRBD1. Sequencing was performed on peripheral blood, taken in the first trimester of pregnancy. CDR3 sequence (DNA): TGTGCCAGCAGCCCCCAGGGGGACAGGGTTTTCGCTGAAGCTTTCTTT. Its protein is CASSPQGDRVFAEAFF.